This T cell receptor beta chain was sequenced during a study of cytomegalovirus exposure and HLA in healthy donors. In the study overall: As an earlier analysis found, 150 million to 200 million T cells yielded 100 million to 130 million unique TCR beta sequences. Broader study findings: Later analysis demonstrated an association between a missense DCLRE1C variant and TCR beta V- and J-gene trimming. Apart from CMV serostatus, no immune exposure information was available. At a 0.05 false discovery rate, a later analysis found 16,951 TCR beta sequences to be associated with HLA alleles.

The PCR contained 60 Vbeta and 13 Jbeta primers. Clones were read by immunoSEQ multiplex PCR, and TCRdb kept only the in-frame ones, dropping some. The sample contains approximately 190,000 clones, around 82% of which appear only once. Comment on this clone: Its specificity is unknown.

Sample: PBMCs. This TCR was sampled from a boy aged 5 to 17 in good health and CMV-seronegative.

This CDR3 reads CASSHRTSVGNEQFF. Written as DNA, the CDR3 is TGCGCCAGCAGCCACCGGACTAGCGTCGGCAATGAGCAGTTCTTC. The chain joins TRBV4-1 to TRBJ2-1; TRBD2 matches 9 bases. V dropped 3 bases and J dropped 6; count of bases not matched to a gene: 6. The length of the CDR3 is 15 residues. Germline CDR1 reads MGHRA; CDR2 reads YSYEKL.